The rows below give T cell receptor beta chains drawn from one sample of a study of blood T cell repertoires in COVID-19. TCRdb keeps only in-frame clones here, not all; method: immunoSEQ multiplex PCR. This sample carries about 90,000 clones, about 86% of them seen once, and the ten largest clones take around 1.3%. The sequenced material came from peripheral blood. The receptors derive from a man older than 75 with active or convalescent COVID-19. CDR3s include the opening cysteine and the closing phenylalanine or tryptophan. D genes are given only for firm matches. Not all rows give a size; the values are once, few, many and, for expanded clones, a class.

clone_size	d_call	j_call	v_call	cdr3_aa	cdr3_nt
-	TRBD1	TRBJ2-6	TRBV11-1	CASSFGQAGANVLTF	TGTGCCAGCAGCTTCGGACAGGCTGGGGCCAACGTCCTGACTTTC
few	TRBD2	TRBJ2-1	TRBV6-6	CASTETSGSSNEQFF	TGTGCCAGCACCGAGACTAGCGGGAGCAGCAATGAGCAGTTCTTC
-	-	TRBJ2-1	TRBV1	CTSSQVSLFYNEQFF	TGCACCAGCAGCCAAGTGTCACTATTTTACAATGAGCAGTTCTTC
-	-	TRBJ1-4	TRBV30	CAWKAHGEEKLFF	TGTGCCTGGAAAGCCCATGGGGAGGAAAAACTGTTTTTT
-	TRBD1	TRBJ1-5	TRBV19	CATQRNVRGRGQPQHF	TGTGCCACACAGCGAAACGTAAGGGGGCGCGGGCAGCCCCAGCATTTT
-	-	TRBJ2-2	TRBV25-1	CASSESRTKNTGELFF	TGTGCCAGCAGTGAATCTCGGACAAAGAACACCGGGGAGCTGTTTTTT
-	-	TRBJ2-3	TRBV5-4	CASSLAPSRSGDTQYF	TGTGCCAGCAGCTTGGCTCCTAGCCGGAGTGGAGATACGCAGTATTTT
-	-	TRBJ2-4	TRBV12-3/TRBV12-4	CASSFRDIQYF	TGTGCCAGCAGTTTCAGGGACATTCAGTACTTC
-	-	TRBJ1-2	TRBV10-3	CAISRQDYGYTF	TGTGCCATCAGTAGACAGGACTATGGCTACACCTTC
once	TRBD2	TRBJ2-1	TRBV5-1	CASSLDGRGSYNEQFF	TGCGCCAGCAGCTTGGACGGGAGGGGGTCCTACAATGAGCAGTTCTTC
-	-	TRBJ1-1	TRBV19	CASKPHSTVLLNTEAFF	TGTGCCAGTAAACCTCACAGTACCGTTTTATTGAACACTGAAGCTTTCTTT
-	TRBD2	TRBJ2-1	TRBV2	CASSEAFLAGGPENEQFF	TGTGCCAGCAGTGAAGCGTTCCTAGCGGGAGGGCCAGAAAATGAGCAGTTCTTC
-	-	TRBJ2-7	TRBV5-4	CASSLGGPEQYF	TGTGCCAGCAGCTTAGGAGGGCCCGAGCAGTACTTC
once	-	TRBJ2-6	TRBV5-1	CASSLGQISGANVLTF	TGCGCCAGCAGCTTGGGGCAGATCTCTGGGGCCAACGTCCTGACTTTC
-	-	TRBJ2-1	TRBV27	CASRTPTSYNEQFF	TGTGCCAGCCGCACACCCACCTCCTACAATGAGCAGTTCTTC
-	-	TRBJ1-4	TRBV21-1	CASALSGVWGTNEKLFF	TGTGCCAGCGCACTTTCAGGGGTTTGGGGAACTAATGAAAAACTGTTTTTT
-	TRBD2	TRBJ2-1	TRBV6-2/TRBV6-3	CASSKLGTSGTNEQFF	TGTGCCAGCAGTAAACTCGGGACTAGCGGGACCAATGAGCAGTTCTTC
-	TRBD1	TRBJ2-3	TRBV25-1	CASSLDRGPAESTDTQYF	TGTGCCAGCAGTCTTGACAGGGGGCCTGCGGAAAGCACAGATACGCAGTATTTT
-	-	TRBJ1-3	TRBV29-1	CSGRVSSGNTIYF	TGCAGCGGCAGGGTCAGCTCTGGAAACACCATATATTTT
-	TRBD1	TRBJ1-2	TRBV3-1/TRBV3-2	CASSQQQGPQVLGYTF	TGTGCCAGCAGCCAGCAACAGGGGCCTCAGGTTTTGGGCTACACCTTC
-	-	TRBJ2-1	TRBV29-1	CSVEPPTSSAGNNEQFF	TGCAGCGTTGAACCCCCTACCTCCAGCGCGGGGAACAATGAGCAGTTCTTC
-	TRBD1	TRBJ2-5	TRBV5-4	CASSSLDREETQYF	TGTGCCAGCAGCTCTCTGGACAGGGAAGAGACCCAGTACTTC
-	-	TRBJ2-1	TRBV19	CASSNAPGQGSREQFF	TGTGCCAGTAGTAATGCCCCCGGGCAGGGGAGCCGTGAGCAGTTCTTC
once	TRBD2	TRBJ2-7	TRBV4-3	CASSQQLGASGAAYEQYF	TGCGCCAGCAGCCAACAACTTGGGGCTAGCGGAGCTGCCTACGAGCAGTACTTC
few	-	TRBJ1-2	TRBV5-4	CASSLDDRGYTF	TGTGCCAGCAGCCTAGACGATAGAGGCTACACCTTC
-	TRBD2	TRBJ2-2	TRBV5-1	CASSQLAGVGDTGELFF	TGCGCCAGCAGCCAACTAGCGGGAGTAGGAGATACCGGGGAGCTGTTTTTT
once	-	TRBJ2-1	TRBV7-3	CASSSTGYNEQFF	TGTGCCAGCAGCTCTACAGGGTACAATGAGCAGTTCTTC
-	-	TRBJ2-5	TRBV5-1	CASSIYTGNYQETQYF	TGCGCCAGCAGCATATATACAGGGAATTACCAAGAGACCCAGTACTTC
-	TRBD1	TRBJ1-2	TRBV5-5	CASSSTGGAGYGYTF	TGTGCCAGCAGCTCCACAGGGGGCGCAGGCTATGGCTACACCTTC
few	-	TRBJ2-2	TRBV20-1	CSASQGLTGELFF	TGCAGTGCCAGTCAGGGCCTAACCGGGGAGCTGTTTTTT
-	TRBD2	TRBJ2-7	TRBV5-4	CASSLEVVAGGKEQYF	TGTGCCAGCAGCTTGGAGGTGGTAGCGGGAGGAAAAGAGCAGTACTTC
-	-	TRBJ1-2	TRBV28	CASSLDGRYGYTF	TGTGCCAGCAGTTTAGATGGTCGGTACGGCTACACCTTC
-	TRBD1	TRBJ1-1	TRBV19	CASSTRDRGSAFF	TGTGCCAGTAGCACCCGGGACAGGGGATCAGCTTTCTTT
-	TRBD2	TRBJ2-5	TRBV7-9	CASSPRLAEQETQYF	TGTGCCAGCAGCCCCCGACTAGCGGAGCAAGAGACCCAGTACTTC
once	-	TRBJ2-7	TRBV12-3/TRBV12-4	CASSFSWPYEQYF	TGTGCCAGCAGTTTTTCTTGGCCCTACGAGCAGTACTTC
-	-	TRBJ1-3	TRBV18	CASSSIQGTGNTIYF	TGTGCCAGCTCATCGATACAGGGAACTGGAAACACCATATATTTT
-	-	TRBJ2-7	TRBV14	CASSQGHGVYEQYF	TGTGCCAGCAGCCAAGGACACGGTGTTTACGAGCAGTACTTC
-	-	TRBJ1-2	TRBV5-4	CASSLSGQHGYTF	TGTGCCAGCAGCTTGAGTGGGCAGCATGGCTACACCTTC
-	TRBD2	TRBJ2-1	TRBV29-1	CSVLGGSISEQFF	TGCAGCGTTTTAGGCGGGAGTATTAGTGAGCAGTTCTTC
once	-	TRBJ1-5	TRBV30	CAWSVQGNQPQHF	TGTGCCTGGAGTGTACAGGGTAATCAGCCCCAGCATTTT
-	TRBD1	TRBJ1-2	TRBV12-3/TRBV12-4	CASSLRQGSGYTF	TGTGCCAGCAGTTTAAGACAGGGTAGTGGCTACACCTTC
-	TRBD1	TRBJ2-7	TRBV25-1	CASSPANRGSYEQYF	TGTGCCAGCAGCCCTGCGAACAGGGGGTCCTACGAGCAGTACTTC
-	TRBD2	TRBJ2-1	TRBV15	CATSRILADPYNEQFF	TGTGCCACCAGCAGGATTCTAGCGGACCCCTACAATGAGCAGTTCTTC
-	TRBD1	TRBJ2-7	TRBV28	CASSSGQGYEQYF	TGTGCCAGCAGTTCGGGACAGGGCTACGAGCAGTACTTC
-	-	TRBJ2-1	TRBV2	CASSRDLSSYNEQFF	TGTGCCAGCAGTAGGGACTTGAGCTCCTACAATGAGCAGTTCTTC
-	TRBD1	TRBJ1-2	TRBV7-2	CASSLGSMGTGVYGYTF	TGTGCCAGCAGCTTAGGGAGTATGGGGACAGGGGTCTATGGCTACACCTTC
-	TRBD2	TRBJ2-1	TRBV7-9	CASSSSGNLNEQFF	TGTGCCAGCAGCTCTAGCGGAAACTTAAATGAGCAGTTCTTC
-	-	TRBJ2-3	TRBV5-1	CASSLVGSSDTQYF	TGCGCCAGCAGCTTGGTCGGGTCCTCAGATACGCAGTATTTT
-	-	TRBJ1-2	TRBV4-2	CASSQDGPFSNYGYTF	TGTGCCAGCAGCCAAGATGGGCCGTTTTCTAACTATGGCTACACCTTC
-	TRBD2	TRBJ2-7	TRBV5-1	CASSSGGMSYEQYF	TGCGCCAGCAGCTCGGGAGGAATGTCCTACGAGCAGTACTTC
-	-	TRBJ2-7	TRBV6-5	CASSDNYEQYF	TGTGCCAGCAGCGACAACTACGAGCAGTACTTC